This T cell receptor beta chain was obtained from a study of T cells after yellow fever vaccination (dated by TCRdb to about 2019). At the level of the whole study: The SMART-Seq v4 Ultra Low Input RNA kit was used to prepare libraries from fractions with low cell numbers. To follow T-cell clones before and after both primary and booster YFV17D yellow fever vaccination, bulk TCR alpha and beta repertoires underwent longitudinal sequencing. Two healthy male donors made up the cohort, one aged 18 to 30 years and the other aged 30 to 39 years. Bulk PBMC replicates and cell subsets were isolated from blood drawn at multiple timepoints before and after both primary and secondary immunization. The investigation overall reported the following: Most clones expanded after primary vaccination were re-detected after the booster (96% of CD4 and around 88% of CD8), suggesting broad memory maintenance. A small fraction of clonotypes appeared in both the CD4 and CD8 compartments, likely as a result of convergent recombination. Compared with the primary T-cell response, the secondary T-cell response was weaker but faster, peaking on day 5 rather than day 15. FACS-sorted repertoires could contain abundant contaminating clonotypes from the bulk population, so computational filtering was required. Because the study included only two donors, the extent to which the findings can be generalized is limited.

This clonotype was seen at least ten times. Its target antigen remains unknown. No base quality information exists; no much larger clone differs at one position. CDR1 and CDR2 (WSHSY, SAAADI) derive from the germline V gene. V gives up 5 bases and J gives up 7 bases, and the segment between their germline ends measures 9 bases. The CDR3 contains 12 residues, cysteine and phenylalanine counted. Only the CDR3 portion is preserved as DNA: 36 bases, with reading frame beginning at the first base. Sequencing relied on an Illumina NovaSeq 6000. TCR cDNA was made using 5'RACE template switching, a step that added a universal primer site and unique molecular identifiers. Priming for cDNA synthesis came from both the TCR alpha and TCR beta constant segments. Two PCR steps were used to amplify libraries, with sample barcodes and sequencing adapters being added in the second step. Libraries were sequenced on Illumina HiSeq 2500 (2x100 bp) or NovaSeq (2x150 bp). In the source study's methods: Demultiplexing of reads and collapsing into UMI consensus sequences were performed with MIGEC, and V(D)J alignment was carried out with MiXCR. Using edgeR on replicate PBMC samples, clonotypes were called vaccine-responding if FDR was below 0.01 and the log2 fold change was above 5 up to day 15. CD4 or CD8 identity was assigned to each bulk clonotype according to whether the clonotype was present at higher abundance in the sequenced CD4 repertoire or the sequenced CD8 repertoire. In-frame beta chains were kept once TCRdb had trimmed the public reads at Q25 with fastp and called clones with MiXCR. Rows merge per CDR3 protein into single entries with the most common DNA and genes. The V and J calls, along with clone size, are taken from TCRdb and not from the paper's own processing. This sample gives some 160,000 distinct CDR3 sequences in total; 9.3% of them show up just once. About a third of the sample is taken by the ten largest.

The treatment or condition label here, explained by the study, means: live attenuated yellow fever vaccine strain. A standard Ficoll-Paque protocol was used to isolate PBMCs from peripheral blood. CD4 and CD8 T-cell fractions were isolated with Dynabeads CD4 and CD8 positive selection kits. TriZol was used to extract RNA from bulk PBMCs, from CD4 and CD8 fractions, and from dextramer-positive and dextramer-negative fractions. Sequencing was performed on CD8+ T cells sorted from PBMCs, taken 45 days after the yellow fever booster vaccination. This chain is built from TRBV10-2 and TRBJ2-1; TRBD2 is a weak D gene call, 5 bases matching. The sequence was collected from a man aged 18-30 years who received the YFV17D yellow fever vaccine. In nucleotide form, the sequence is TGCGCCAGCAGTTCTAAGCGGAATGAGCAGTTCTTC. The translation is CASSSKRNEQFF.